The TCR beta chain under discussion was sequenced for a study of CD8 T cells in ankylosing spondylitis. Study-wide points: A TCR beta motif made of about eight highly homologous variants seemed typical of ankylosing spondylitis blood. CD8+ cells made up the disease-linked clones, which were relatively rare in peripheral blood.

A single record per CDR3 protein comes from TCRdb applying MiXCR to the 5' RACE reads. The sample carries 160,000 or so distinct CDR3 sequences, roughly 10% recorded once. The V end was cut by 3 bases, the J end by 9 bases, with 14 bases between. Germline CDR1 and CDR2: SGDLS and YYNGEE. CDR3 length: 13 residues. This clonotype was observed at least ten times. The antigen is undetermined. The specimen sequenced was blood, either unsorted or a sorted T cell fraction (not recorded which). This receptor was taken from a female donor with ankylosing spondylitis or in good health (not recorded which). The chain couples TRBV9 to TRBJ2-3; D is unclear. Written as DNA, the CDR3 is TGTGCCAGCAGCGCGTACTCGAAGGACACGCAGTATTTT. Encoded protein: CASSAYSKDTQYF.